Given below is one T cell receptor beta chain in context. The method was immunoSEQ multiplex PCR; TCRdb's version includes in-frame clones alone and lacks a portion of them. The sample contains around 68,000 clones, around 87% of which appear only once. Followed longitudinally, the Seattle patients had been enrolled during active infection. The data originate from a study of blood T cell repertoires in COVID-19. Overall study: Some COVID-19 samples were acute and others convalescent; all came from the United States, Italy and Spain.

The CDR3 consists of 17 residues. Germline V lookup: CDR1 SGHNT, CDR2 YYREEE (reference sequence). The V and J ends lost 2 bases and 3 bases, in that order; junction bases with no gene match: 5. The sequenced material came from peripheral blood. This chain links TRBV5-4 with TRBJ2-1; 13 bases fit TRBD2. This TCR was sampled from a middle-aged man with COVID-19, enrolled during active disease. The chain's CDR3 is CASSFFRTSGGYNEQFF. For the CDR3, the DNA is TGTGCCAGCAGCTTTTTCCGGACTAGCGGGGGCTACAATGAGCAGTTCTTC. The complete variable domain, with remaining parts taken from reference TRBV5-4 and TRBJ2-1, reads ETGVTQSPTHLIKTRGQQVTLRCSSQSGHNTVSWYQQALGQGPQFIFQYYREEENGRGNFPPRFSGLQFPNYSSELNVNALELDDSALYLCASSFFRTSGGYNEQFFGPGTRLTVL.